These 12 T cell receptor beta chains were sequenced from one sample in a study of cytomegalovirus exposure and HLA in healthy donors. The study ran its PCR with 60 Vbeta and 13 Jbeta primers. Assay: immunoSEQ multiplex PCR; the TCRdb copy retains only in-frame clones and omits some. In the table there are some 120,000 clones, approximately 80% of which are singletons. The sample was PBMCs. These TCRs come from a man in his forties in good health and CMV-seronegative.

V usage is TRBV30 and J usage is TRBJ1-4; 7 bases align to TRBD1. The CDR3 spans 15 residues. V shed 2 bases and J 5 bases; nucleotides not matched to a gene: 8. The germline CDR1 and CDR2 sequences are GTSNPN and SVGIG (reference sequence). CDR3 bases: TGTGCCTGGAGTTTTGGGGACAGCGAAAATGAAAAACTGTTTTTT. The encoded protein is CAWSFGDSENEKLFF. Using reference TRBV30 and TRBJ1-4 for the parts outside the CDR3, the full variable domain is SQTIHQWPATLVQPVGSPLSLECTVEGTSNPNLYWYRQAAGRGLQLLFYSVGIGQISSEVPQNLSASRPQDRQFILSSKKLLLSDSGFYLCAWSFGDSENEKLFFGSGTQLSVL.

The gene calls are TRBV5-4 and TRBJ2-2; TRBD2 is a possible D gene (6 bases). CDR1 and CDR2 (germline): SGHNT, YYREEE (reference sequence). This CDR3 comprises 17 residues. Trimming left V 4 bases short and J 0 bases short, with 16 bases between. DNA for the CDR3: TGTGCCAGCAGCGGGACTGGGGCGGGACCGAACACCGGGGAGCTGTTTTTT. Translated: CASSGTGAGPNTGELFF.

The rearrangement uses TRBV2 and TRBJ1-2; 10 bases match TRBD1. Germline V lookup: CDR1 SNHLY, CDR2 FYNNEI. CDR3 length: 14 amino acids. After removal of 5 bases from V and 7 bases from J, the junction contained 7 bases not matched to a gene. The CDR3 coding sequence is TGTGCCAGCAGTCAGGACAGGGGGTTTGCTGGCTACACCTTC. The encoded protein is CASSQDRGFAGYTF.

Only one count was recorded for this clone. The J gene is TRBJ2-1, the V gene TRBV7-7; 9 positions agree with TRBD2. CDR3 length: 16 amino acids. Germline V lookup: CDR1 SSHAT, CDR2 FNYEAQ (reference sequence). Trimming cost V 5 bases and J 4 bases; bases outside gene matches: 9. CDR3 sequence (DNA): TGTGCCAGCAGCCCTTCTAGCGGGGTGGGGTACAATGAGCAGTTCTTC. The encoded protein is CASSPSSGVGYNEQFF.

The chain combines TRBV5-1 with TRBJ2-5, with D tentatively TRBD1 (5 bases). Germline lookup yields CDR1 SGHRS and CDR2 YFSETQ. V gave up 3 bases and J gave up 5 bases, with 14 bases separating them. The CDR3 is 14 residues long. The CDR3 DNA follows: TGCGCCAGCAGCTCCATGGACACCTCCGAGACCCAGTACTTC. Translating gives CASSSMDTSETQYF.

The rearrangement joins TRBV7-9 to TRBJ2-7; D remains unclear. The CDR3 is 12 amino acids. V lost 2 bases and J 3 bases, leaving 5 bases between the germline ends. CDR1 SEHNR and CDR2 FQNEAQ come from the germline V gene (reference sequence). CDR3 nucleotide sequence: TGTGCCAGCAGCTTACGAGACTACGAGCAGTACTTC. Its translation: CASSLRDYEQYF. Full variable domain (outside the CDR3, taken from reference TRBV7-9 and TRBJ2-7): DTGVSQNPRHKITKRGQNVTFRCDPISEHNRLYWYRQTLGQGPEFLTYFQNEAQLEKSRLLSDRFSAERPKGSFSTLEIQRTEQGDSAMYLCASSLRDYEQYFGPGTRLTVT.

The rearrangement joins TRBV10-1 to TRBJ2-7; TRBD1 agrees at 9 bases. The germline CDR1 and CDR2 sequences are WNHNN and SYGVQD (reference sequence). The CDR3 totals 14 residues. V dropped 5 bases and J dropped 2; count of bases not matched to a gene: 4. The chain's CDR3 is CASSNRGLPYEQYF. CDR3 in DNA: TGCGCCAGCAGTAACAGGGGGCTTCCCTACGAGCAGTACTTC.

The chain carries TRBV9 and TRBJ2-5; 10 bases are a match to TRBD2. Germline trimming cut 4 bases from V and 2 bases from J; bases unmatched to any gene: 5. Per germline, CDR1 SGDLS and CDR2 YYNGEE. The CDR3 has 15 amino acids. This chain's CDR3 is CASSRTSGRQETQYF. CDR3 bases: TGTGCCAGCAGCCGGACTAGCGGCCGTCAAGAGACCCAGTACTTC.

This chain connects TRBV7-9 to TRBJ1-2, with 8 bases identical to TRBD1. V shed 7 bases and J 4 bases; nucleotides not matched to a gene: 8. Germline lookup yields CDR1 SEHNR and CDR2 FQNEAQ (reference sequence). CDR3 length: 14 amino acids. The CDR3 sequence: CASTKLDRGYGYTF. Here the CDR3 DNA reads TGTGCCAGCACCAAACTTGACAGGGGCTATGGCTACACCTTC.

V is TRBV15 and J is TRBJ2-7; tentatively, D is TRBD2 (5 bases). V was clipped by 4 bases and J by 6 bases, with 16 bases between them. CDR1 LNHNV and CDR2 YYDKDF come from the germline V gene (reference sequence). CDR3 length equals 14 residues. This CDR3 is CATSTLGSGAEQYF. The DNA for the CDR3 is TGTGCCACCAGCACGCTGGGCAGCGGAGCCGAGCAGTACTTC.

This chain connects TRBV5-5 to TRBJ1-6, with TRBD1 identical over 8 bases. The CDR3 length is 15 residues. V gave up 5 bases and J gave up 7 bases; unmatched junction bases: 8. Germline CDR1 SGHKS, CDR2 YYEKEE (reference sequence). The CDR3 nucleotides are TGTGCCAGCAGACGGACAGGGCCGGAGAATTCACCCCTCCACTTT. Its protein is CASRRTGPENSPLHF. The full variable domain, rest sourced from reference TRBV5-5 and TRBJ1-6, is DAGVTQSPTHLIKTRGQQVTLRCSPISGHKSVSWYQQVLGQGPQFIFQYYEKEERGRGNFPDRFSARQFPNYSSELNVNALLLGDSALYLCASRRTGPENSPLHFGNGTRLTVT.

This clone has just one count. The V call is TRBV7-2, the J call TRBJ2-7, with 7 bases that match TRBD2. The CDR3 runs 11 residues. Germline-derived CDR1 and CDR2 are SGHTA and FQGNSA. The ends lost 8 bases at V and 2 bases at J; junction bases unmatched: 0. The CDR3 region is CASAGAYEQYF. DNA of the CDR3: TGTGCCAGCGCGGGGGCCTACGAGCAGTACTTC.